These T cell receptor beta chains were read from a single sample in a study of blood T cell repertoires in COVID-19. Using immunoSEQ multiplex PCR, the repertoire was profiled, and TCRdb retains in-frame clones only, with some absent. This table holds under 200,000 clones, over 70% found once. The sample was PBMCs or T cells enriched from blood (not recorded which). The receptors derive from a man aged 50-60 years who had recovered from COVID-19. Both conserved end residues are part of each CDR3. D genes are given only for firm matches. Some rows mark clone size as missing; the rest say once, few, many or name a class of expanded clone.

>.|TRBV7-6|TRBJ1-2|.
CASSSQDSRSYGYTF
TGTGCCAGCAGCTCCCAGGACTCACGGTCCTATGGCTACACCTTC
>.|TRBV5-1|TRBJ1-1|.
CASSFPDQGKSEAFF
TGCGCCAGCAGCTTCCCCGACCAGGGGAAATCTGAAGCTTTCTTT
>.|TRBV24-1|TRBJ2-2|.
CATSDSGPRGELFF
TGTGCCACCAGTGATTCAGGGCCTCGGGGGGAGCTGTTTTTT
>.|TRBV6-1|TRBJ2-1|TRBD2
CASSEAVQGLGSYNEQFF
TGTGCCAGCAGTGAAGCGGTCCAGGGACTAGGGTCCTACAATGAGCAGTTCTTC
>.|TRBV28|TRBJ1-4|TRBD1
CASSSRGAEKLFF
TGTGCCAGCAGTTCCAGGGGGGCGGAAAAACTGTTTTTT
>.|TRBV2|TRBJ1-2|.
CASSRTENYGYTF
TGTGCCAGCAGCCGAACAGAGAACTATGGCTACACCTTC
>once|TRBV6-5|TRBJ2-7|.
CASRTDSEQYF
TGTGCCAGCAGGACAGATTCTGAGCAGTACTTC
>.|TRBV5-1|TRBJ2-2|.
CASSLGQSVAGELFF
TGCGCCAGCAGCTTGGGACAGTCCGTCGCCGGGGAGCTGTTTTTT
>.|TRBV2|TRBJ1-1|.
CASSEGGGTEAFF
TGTGCCAGCAGTGAGGGAGGGGGGACTGAAGCTTTCTTT
>.|TRBV6-1|TRBJ2-2|.
CASSELVVNTGELFF
TGTGCCAGCAGTGAATTAGTTGTGAACACCGGGGAGCTGTTTTTT
>.|TRBV6-5|TRBJ2-5|.
CASSRPGLETQYF
TGTGCCAGCAGTAGGCCAGGGCTGGAGACCCAGTACTTC
>.|TRBV19|TRBJ1-6|.
CASSSGRGSPLHF
TGTGCCAGTAGCAGCGGGCGCGGTTCACCCCTCCACTTT
>.|TRBV30|TRBJ1-1|.
CAWREGQAFF
TGTGCCTGGAGAGAGGGCCAAGCTTTCTTT
>.|TRBV28|TRBJ2-1|TRBD2
CASSFSGGRPHNEQFF
TGTGCCAGCAGTTTTTCAGGCGGGAGGCCGCACAATGAGCAGTTCTTC
>.|TRBV15|TRBJ1-1|.
CATSRDRGFNTEAFF
TGTGCCACCAGCAGAGATCGGGGTTTCAACACTGAAGCTTTCTTT
>.|TRBV7-3|TRBJ2-3|.
CASSLPNTDTQYF
TGTGCCAGCAGCTTACCCAACACAGATACGCAGTATTTT
>.|TRBV9|TRBJ2-3|TRBD1
CASSVDQGVADTQYF
TGTGCCAGCAGCGTAGACCAGGGGGTGGCAGATACGCAGTATTTT
>.|TRBV7-2|TRBJ1-6|.
CASSSITYNSPLHF
TGTGCCAGCAGCTCCATCACCTATAATTCACCCCTCCACTTT
>.|TRBV6-5|TRBJ1-2|.
CASAKQGNNYGYTF
TGTGCCAGCGCTAAACAGGGCAATAACTATGGCTACACCTTC
>.|TRBV21-1|TRBJ1-1|.
CASSKVRHLNTEAFF
TGTGCCAGCAGCAAAGTACGACACCTGAACACTGAAGCTTTCTTT
>.|TRBV6-1|TRBJ2-3|.
CASSEEDYTDTQYF
TGTGCCAGCAGTGAGGAGGACTACACAGATACGCAGTATTTT
>.|TRBV6-6|TRBJ2-3|TRBD2
CASRSGGQDTQYF
TGTGCCAGCAGGAGCGGGGGGCAAGATACGCAGTATTTT
>.|TRBV2|TRBJ1-2|TRBD1
CATRTGWANYGYTF
TGTGCCACTCGGACAGGATGGGCTAACTATGGCTACACCTTC
>.|TRBV11-3|TRBJ2-3|TRBD2
CASSPGEREITDTQYF
TGTGCCAGCAGTCCCGGGGAGCGGGAGATAACAGATACGCAGTATTTT
>.|TRBV18|TRBJ2-3|.
CASSQVSATDTQYF
TGTGCCAGCTCCCAGGTATCGGCCACAGATACGCAGTATTTT
>.|TRBV7-9|TRBJ2-1|.
CASSSSDRDEQFF
TGTGCCAGCAGCTCATCCGACCGGGATGAGCAGTTCTTC
>.|TRBV6-5|TRBJ2-6|.
CASRTRVSGANVLTF
TGTGCCAGCAGAACGAGAGTCTCTGGGGCCAACGTCCTGACTTTC
>.|TRBV19|TRBJ1-1|TRBD1
CASKTGAEAFF
TGTGCCAGTAAAACAGGGGCTGAAGCTTTCTTT
>.|TRBV18|TRBJ1-4|TRBD1
CASSPPGQGDEKLFF
TGTGCCAGCTCACCACCGGGACAGGGGGATGAAAAACTGTTTTTT
>.|TRBV11-3|TRBJ2-7|.
CASSPYRDSHGTEQYF
TGTGCCAGCAGCCCTTACCGGGACTCTCATGGCACCGAGCAGTACTTC
>.|TRBV23-1|TRBJ2-3|.
CARANAGPTDTQYF
TGCGCCAGGGCAAACGCGGGCCCGACAGATACGCAGTATTTT
>.|TRBV14|TRBJ1-2|TRBD1
CASSQLTGGSGYTF
TGTGCCAGCAGCCAACTGACAGGGGGCTCTGGCTACACCTTC
>.|TRBV6-4|TRBJ1-6|.
CASSDGVGSPLHF
TGTGCCAGCAGTGATGGAGTTGGTTCACCCCTCCACTTT
>few|TRBV24-1|TRBJ2-3|TRBD2
CATSDGGTSGSSLDTQYF
TGTGCCACCAGTGACGGTGGGACTAGCGGGAGTAGTTTGGATACGCAGTATTTT
>.|TRBV5-6|TRBJ2-1|.
CASSPPWERTYNEQFF
TGTGCCAGCAGCCCCCCCTGGGAGCGGACCTACAATGAGCAGTTCTTC
>.|TRBV7-3|TRBJ2-5|.
CASSLRPSDPQYF
TGTGCCAGCAGCTTGCGGCCTTCAGATCCCCAGTACTTC
>.|TRBV19|TRBJ1-1|.
CASSPLPTGNTEAFF
TGTGCCAGTAGTCCCCTCCCCACAGGGAACACTGAAGCTTTCTTT
>.|TRBV12-5|TRBJ1-5|.
CASASDFRENQPQHF
TGTGCTAGTGCGTCGGACTTTAGGGAGAATCAGCCCCAGCATTTT
>.|TRBV10-3|TRBJ2-7|TRBD1
CAIGKGTGGAYEQYF
TGTGCCATCGGGAAGGGGACAGGGGGTGCCTACGAGCAGTACTTC
>.|TRBV30|TRBJ1-1|.
CAWIPDRPNTEAFF
TGTGCCTGGATCCCCGACAGACCAAACACTGAAGCTTTCTTT